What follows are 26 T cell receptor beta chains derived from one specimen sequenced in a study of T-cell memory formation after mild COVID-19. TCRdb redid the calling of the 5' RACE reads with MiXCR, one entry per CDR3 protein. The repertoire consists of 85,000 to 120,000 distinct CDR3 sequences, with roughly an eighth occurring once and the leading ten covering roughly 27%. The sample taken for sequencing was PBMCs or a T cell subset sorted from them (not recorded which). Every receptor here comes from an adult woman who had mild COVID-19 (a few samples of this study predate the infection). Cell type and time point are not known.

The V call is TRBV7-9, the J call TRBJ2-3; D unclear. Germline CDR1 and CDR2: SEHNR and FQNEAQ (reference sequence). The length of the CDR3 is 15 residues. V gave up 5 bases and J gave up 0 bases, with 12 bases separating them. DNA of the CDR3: TGTGCCAGCAGCCGGCGGACGGGTAGCACAGATACGCAGTATTTT. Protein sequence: CASSRRTGSTDTQYF.

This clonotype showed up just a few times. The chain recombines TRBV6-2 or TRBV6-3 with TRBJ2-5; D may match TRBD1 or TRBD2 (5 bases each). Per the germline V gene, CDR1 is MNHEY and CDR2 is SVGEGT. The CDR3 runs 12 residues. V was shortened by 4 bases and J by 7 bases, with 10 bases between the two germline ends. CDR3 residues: CASSSGRVTQYF. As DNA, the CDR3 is TGTGCCAGCAGTTCGGGACGAGTGACCCAGTACTTC.

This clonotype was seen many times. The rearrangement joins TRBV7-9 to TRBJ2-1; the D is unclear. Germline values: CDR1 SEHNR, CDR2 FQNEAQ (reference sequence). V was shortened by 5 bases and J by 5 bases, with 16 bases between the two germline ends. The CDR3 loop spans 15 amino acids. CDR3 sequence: CASSPSPLGHNEQFF. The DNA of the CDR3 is TGTGCCAGCAGCCCGAGCCCCCTTGGCCACAATGAGCAGTTCTTC.

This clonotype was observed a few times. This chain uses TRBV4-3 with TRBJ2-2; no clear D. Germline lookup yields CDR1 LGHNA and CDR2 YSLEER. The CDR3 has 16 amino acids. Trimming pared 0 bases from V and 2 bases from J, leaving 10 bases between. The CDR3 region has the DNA TGCGCCAGCAGCCAAGATCGGCTAACCAACACCGGGGAGCTGTTTTTT. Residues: CASSQDRLTNTGELFF.

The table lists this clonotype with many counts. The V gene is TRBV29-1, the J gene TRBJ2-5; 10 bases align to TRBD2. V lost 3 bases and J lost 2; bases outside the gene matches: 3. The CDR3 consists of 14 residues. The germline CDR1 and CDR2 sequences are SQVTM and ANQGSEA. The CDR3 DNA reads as TGCAGCGTTGAGCTAGCGGGGGAACAAGAGACCCAGTACTTC. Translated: CSVELAGEQETQYF.

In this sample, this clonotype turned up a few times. The CDR3 sequence is CAISWTGELSGYTF. The CDR3 DNA reads TGTGCCATCAGTTGGACAGGGGAGCTGTCTGGCTACACCTTC. The chain joins TRBV10-3 to TRBJ1-2, with TRBD1 matching over 9 bases. The CDR3 length is 14 residues. CDR1 and CDR2 from the germline V gene are ENHRY and SYGVKD. J lost 7 bases, V lost 5 bases, and 8 bases had no gene match.

CDR3 sequence (DNA): TGCAGTGCCTCCGACAGGGGCTACGAGCAGTACTTC. Amino acids: CSASDRGYEQYF. The chain links TRBV20-1 to TRBJ2-7, with 8 bases fitting TRBD1. Germline V gene sequence: CDR1 DFQATT, CDR2 SNEGSKA (reference sequence). V was clipped by 6 bases and J by 3 bases; unmatched bases: 4. The CDR3 contains 12 residues.

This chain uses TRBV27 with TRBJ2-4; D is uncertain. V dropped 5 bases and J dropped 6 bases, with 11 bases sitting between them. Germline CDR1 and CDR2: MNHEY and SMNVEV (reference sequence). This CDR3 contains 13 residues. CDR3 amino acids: CASSPTHTNIQYF. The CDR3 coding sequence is TGTGCCAGCAGTCCCACCCACACAAACATTCAGTACTTC.

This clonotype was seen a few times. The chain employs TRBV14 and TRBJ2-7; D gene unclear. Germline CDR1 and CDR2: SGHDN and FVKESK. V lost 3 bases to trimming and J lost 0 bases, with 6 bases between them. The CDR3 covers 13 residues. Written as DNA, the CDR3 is TGTGCCAGCAGCCAGTCCCCCTCCTACGAGCAGTACTTC. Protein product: CASSQSPSYEQYF. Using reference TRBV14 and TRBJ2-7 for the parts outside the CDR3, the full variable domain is EAGVTQFPSHSVIEKGQTVTLRCDPISGHDNLYWYRRVMGKEIKFLLHFVKESKQDESGMPNNRFLAERTGGTYSTLKVQPAELEDSGVYFCASSQSPSYEQYFGPGTRLTVT.

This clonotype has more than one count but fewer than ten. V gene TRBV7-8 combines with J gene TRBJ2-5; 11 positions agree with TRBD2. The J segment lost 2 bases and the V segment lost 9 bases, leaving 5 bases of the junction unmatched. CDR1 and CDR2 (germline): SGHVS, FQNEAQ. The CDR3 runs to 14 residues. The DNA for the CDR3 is TGTGCCAGTGCGGGACTAGCGGAGCAAGAGACCCAGTACTTC. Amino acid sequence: CASAGLAEQETQYF.

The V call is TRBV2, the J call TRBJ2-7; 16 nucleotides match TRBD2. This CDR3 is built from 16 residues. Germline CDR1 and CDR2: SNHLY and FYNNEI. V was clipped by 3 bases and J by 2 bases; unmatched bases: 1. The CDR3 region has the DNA TGTGCCAGCAGTGAGGGACTAGCGGGAGGGACCTACGAGCAGTACTTC. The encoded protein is CASSEGLAGGTYEQYF.

The CDR3 DNA follows: TGTGCCAGCAGCTTAGGGGACAGTAACAATGAGCAGTTCTTC. This codes for CASSLGDSNNEQFF. This chain connects TRBV7-6 to TRBJ2-1, with 7 bases that match TRBD1. Trimming cost V 1 base and J 5 bases; bases outside gene matches: 2. CDR3 length equals 14 residues. Germline V gives CDR1 SGHVS, CDR2 FNYEAQ.

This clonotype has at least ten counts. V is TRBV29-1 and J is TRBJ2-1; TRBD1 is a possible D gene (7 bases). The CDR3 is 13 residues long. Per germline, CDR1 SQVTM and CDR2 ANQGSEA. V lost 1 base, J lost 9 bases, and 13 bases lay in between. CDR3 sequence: CSVEGRQGGEQFF. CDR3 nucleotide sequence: TGCAGCGTTGAAGGGCGCCAGGGGGGTGAGCAGTTCTTC.

CDR3 region: CASSIAGPSGANVLTF. CDR3 coding DNA: TGTGCCAGTAGTATAGCTGGGCCCTCTGGGGCCAACGTCCTGACTTTC. The chain has TRBV19 and TRBJ2-6; D gene ambiguous. Trimming removed 1 base from V and 0 bases from J, with 7 bases in between. Per the germline V gene, CDR1 is LNHDA and CDR2 is SQIVND (reference sequence). This CDR3 comprises 16 residues.

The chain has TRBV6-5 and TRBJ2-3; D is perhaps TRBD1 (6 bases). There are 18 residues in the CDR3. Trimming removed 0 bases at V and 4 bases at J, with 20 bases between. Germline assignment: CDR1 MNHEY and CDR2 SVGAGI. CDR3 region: CASSYSIVDRTVADTQYF. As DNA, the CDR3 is TGTGCCAGCAGTTACTCGATAGTCGACAGGACGGTGGCAGATACGCAGTATTTT.

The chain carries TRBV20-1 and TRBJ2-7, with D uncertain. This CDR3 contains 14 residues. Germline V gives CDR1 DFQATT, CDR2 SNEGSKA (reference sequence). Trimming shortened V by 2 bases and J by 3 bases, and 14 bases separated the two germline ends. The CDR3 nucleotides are TGCAGTGCTAGACGTCAGGAGAACAACTACGAGCAGTACTTC. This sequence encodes CSARRQENNYEQYF.

The CDR3 here is CASSRGQGLGNEQFF. The CDR3 DNA is TGTGCCAGCAGCCGAGGACAGGGTTTAGGAAATGAGCAGTTCTTC. The V gene is TRBV7-7, the J gene TRBJ2-1; the match to TRBD1 covers 8 bases. J was trimmed by 7 bases and V by 5 bases; bases with no gene match: 10. The CDR3 is made up of 15 amino acids. The germline V gene encodes CDR1 SSHAT and CDR2 FNYEAQ (reference sequence).

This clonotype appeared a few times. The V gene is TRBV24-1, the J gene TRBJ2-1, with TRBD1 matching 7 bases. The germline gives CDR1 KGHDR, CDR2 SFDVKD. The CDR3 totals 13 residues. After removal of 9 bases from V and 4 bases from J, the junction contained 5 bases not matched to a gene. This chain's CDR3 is CATRDSPYNEQFF. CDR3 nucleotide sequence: TGTGCCACCCGGGACAGCCCATACAATGAGCAGTTCTTC.

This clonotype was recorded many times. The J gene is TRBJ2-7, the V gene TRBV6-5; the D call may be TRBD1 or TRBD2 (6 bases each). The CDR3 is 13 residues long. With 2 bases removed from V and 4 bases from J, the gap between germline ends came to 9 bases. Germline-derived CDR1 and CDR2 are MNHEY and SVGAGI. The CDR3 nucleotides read TGTGCCAGCAGTTACAGGGGGGATTACGAGCAGTACTTC. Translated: CASSYRGDYEQYF.

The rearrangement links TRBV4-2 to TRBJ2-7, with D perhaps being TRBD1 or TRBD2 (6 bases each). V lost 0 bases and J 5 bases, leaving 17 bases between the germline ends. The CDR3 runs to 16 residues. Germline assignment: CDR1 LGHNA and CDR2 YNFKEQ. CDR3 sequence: CASSQERGVGFHEQYF. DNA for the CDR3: TGTGCCAGCAGCCAAGAAAGGGGGGTTGGGTTCCACGAGCAGTACTTC.

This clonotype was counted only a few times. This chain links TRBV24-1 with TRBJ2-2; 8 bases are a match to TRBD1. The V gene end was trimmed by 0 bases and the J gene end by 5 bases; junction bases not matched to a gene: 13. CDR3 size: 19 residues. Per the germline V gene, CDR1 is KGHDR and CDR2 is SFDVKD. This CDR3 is CATSDLHGRGQVGTGELFF. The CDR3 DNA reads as TGTGCCACCAGTGATTTGCATGGCAGGGGGCAAGTAGGAACCGGGGAGCTGTTTTTT.

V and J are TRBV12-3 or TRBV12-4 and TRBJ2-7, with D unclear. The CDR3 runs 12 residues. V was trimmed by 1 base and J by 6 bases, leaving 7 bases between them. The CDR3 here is CASSLGLGEQYF. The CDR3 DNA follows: TGTGCCAGCAGTTTAGGCCTTGGCGAGCAGTACTTC.

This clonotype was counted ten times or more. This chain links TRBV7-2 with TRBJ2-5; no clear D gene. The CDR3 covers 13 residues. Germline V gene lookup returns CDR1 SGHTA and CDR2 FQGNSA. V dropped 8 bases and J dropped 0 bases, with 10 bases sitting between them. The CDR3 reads CASRWQNQETQYF. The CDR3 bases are TGTGCCAGCCGTTGGCAAAACCAAGAGACCCAGTACTTC.

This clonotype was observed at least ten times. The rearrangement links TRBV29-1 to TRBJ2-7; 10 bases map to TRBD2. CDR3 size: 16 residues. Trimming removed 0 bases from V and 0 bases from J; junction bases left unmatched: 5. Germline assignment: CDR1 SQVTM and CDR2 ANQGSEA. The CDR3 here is CSVEEKLAGRSYEQYF. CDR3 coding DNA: TGCAGCGTTGAAGAAAAACTAGCGGGACGCTCCTACGAGCAGTACTTC.

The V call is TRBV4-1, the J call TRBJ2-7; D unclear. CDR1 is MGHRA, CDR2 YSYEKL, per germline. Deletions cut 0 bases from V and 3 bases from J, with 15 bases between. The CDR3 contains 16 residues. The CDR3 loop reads CASSQDYGSPNYEQYF. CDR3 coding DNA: TGCGCCAGCAGCCAAGATTACGGATCCCCAAACTACGAGCAGTACTTC.

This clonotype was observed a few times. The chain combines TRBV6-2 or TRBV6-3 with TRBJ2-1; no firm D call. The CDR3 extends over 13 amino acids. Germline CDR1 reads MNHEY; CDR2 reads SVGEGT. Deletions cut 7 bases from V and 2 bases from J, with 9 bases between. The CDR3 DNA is TGTGCCAGCATGACTGAGACCTACAATGAGCAGTTCTTC. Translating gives CASMTETYNEQFF.